This TCR beta chain was retrieved from a study of T cells in Graves' hyperthyroidism and ophthalmopathy. Amplified regions were TCR beta CDR3 sequences from RNA transcripts. The HTBI primer set drove a first-round RT-PCR of the TCR CDR3. TCRdb reprocessed the multiplex PCR reads with MiXCR, giving one entry per CDR3 protein. The table has 400,000 to 600,000 distinct CDR3 sequences, roughly 15% seen once. Ophthalmopathy cases met thresholds of Clinical Activity Score at least 3, NOSPECS grade at least 4 and duration under 3 months. This CDR3 spans 17 amino acids. V lost 4 bases, J lost 0 bases, and 17 bases lay in between. Looked up from germline, CDR1 is SGDLS and CDR2 is YYNGEE.

The material sequenced was blood. The rearrangement uses TRBV9 and TRBJ1-3; D is unresolved. The source of this sequence is a woman in her 30s with Graves' ophthalmopathy. The CDR3 nucleotides are TGTGCCAGCAGCCACGCCTACAAGGAAAGCTCTGGAAACACCATATATTTT. This sequence encodes CASSHAYKESSGNTIYF.